Given below is one TCR beta chain in context. Its cognate antigen is unknown. This entry is derived from a study of PD-1 blockade in classical Hodgkin lymphoma. Study results and limitations: It was among complete responders that baseline diversity resembled that of newly diagnosed patients.

The time point denotes: cycle 4 day 1 (C4D1), after more than five weeks of nivolumab. Each and every patient relapsed after autologous stem cell transplantation, and patients got differing brentuximab vedotin exposure. Generated by immunoSEQ multiplex PCR, the TCRdb table keeps only in-frame clones and is missing some. The table has more than 40,000 clones, roughly 78% seen once. The material was peripheral blood mononuclear cells (PBMCs), obtained before the fourth cycle of nivolumab. The sequence was collected from a human donor with classical Hodgkin lymphoma.

Here the CDR3 reads CASSYGGDYGYTF. CDR3 sequence (DNA): TGTGCCAGCAGTTACGGGGGCGACTATGGCTACACCTTC. The chain links TRBV6-5 to TRBJ1-2; D perhaps matches TRBD1 (6 bases). V was clipped by 2 bases and J by 3 bases, with 7 bases between them. Germline V gene data show CDR1 as MNHEY and CDR2 as SVGAGI. The CDR3 length is 13 residues.